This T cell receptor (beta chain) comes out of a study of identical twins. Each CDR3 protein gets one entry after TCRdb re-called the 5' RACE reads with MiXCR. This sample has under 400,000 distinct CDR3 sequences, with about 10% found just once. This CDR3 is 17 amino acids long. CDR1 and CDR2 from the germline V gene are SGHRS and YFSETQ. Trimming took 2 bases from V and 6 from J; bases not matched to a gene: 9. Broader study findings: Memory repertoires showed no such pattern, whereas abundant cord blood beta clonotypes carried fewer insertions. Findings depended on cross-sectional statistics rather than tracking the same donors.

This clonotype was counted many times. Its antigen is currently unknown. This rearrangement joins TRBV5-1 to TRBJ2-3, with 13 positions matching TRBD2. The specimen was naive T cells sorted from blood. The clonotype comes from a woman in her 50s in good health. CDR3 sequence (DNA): TGCGCCAGCAGCTTAAGGACTAGCGGGAGAGCATACGATACGCAGTATTTT. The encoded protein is CASSLRTSGRAYDTQYF.